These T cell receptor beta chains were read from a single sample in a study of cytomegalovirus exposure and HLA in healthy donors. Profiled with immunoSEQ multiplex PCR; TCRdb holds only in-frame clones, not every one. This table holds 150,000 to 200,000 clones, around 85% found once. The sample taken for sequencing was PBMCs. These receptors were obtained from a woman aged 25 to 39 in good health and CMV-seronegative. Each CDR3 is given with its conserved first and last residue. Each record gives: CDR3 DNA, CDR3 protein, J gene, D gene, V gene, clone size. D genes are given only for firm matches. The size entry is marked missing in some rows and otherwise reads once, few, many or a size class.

DNA: TGTGCCAGCAGCGTAGCTGGAGAGACCCAGTACTTC; CDR3: CASSVAGETQYF; J: TRBJ2-5; D: .; V: TRBV9; size: .
DNA: TGTGCCAGCAGCCAAGAAATGGGGGTAATTAGCGGGACCTACGAGCAGTACTTC; CDR3: CASSQEMGVISGTYEQYF; J: TRBJ2-7; D: TRBD2; V: TRBV4-2; size: .
DNA: TGTGCCAGCACCTTGTGGGACAGCACTGAAGCTTTCTTT; CDR3: CASTLWDSTEAFF; J: TRBJ1-1; D: TRBD1; V: TRBV2; size: .
DNA: TGTGCCAGCAGTTTATCCCAAGGTACAGGGAGAACCTACGAGCAGTACTTC; CDR3: CASSLSQGTGRTYEQYF; J: TRBJ2-7; D: .; V: TRBV27; size: .
DNA: TGTGCCAGCAGCCCCGGAGGAAACTACGAGCAGTACTTC; CDR3: CASSPGGNYEQYF; J: TRBJ2-7; D: .; V: TRBV6-6; size: .
DNA: TGTGCCACCAGCAGAGATCCGGGGGGCTACGAGCAGTACTTC; CDR3: CATSRDPGGYEQYF; J: TRBJ2-7; D: TRBD2; V: TRBV15; size: .
DNA: TGTGCCAGCAGCCTGAGTGGTTTTGAGACCCAGTACTTC; CDR3: CASSLSGFETQYF; J: TRBJ2-5; D: .; V: TRBV7-3; size: .
DNA: TGTGCCAGCAGCTTATTGCTGGGCACTGAAGCTTTCTTT; CDR3: CASSLLLGTEAFF; J: TRBJ1-1; D: .; V: TRBV5-4; size: .
DNA: TGTGCCCGGAATCAAGGAAGTGGCTATGGCTACACCTTC; CDR3: CARNQGSGYGYTF; J: TRBJ1-2; D: .; V: TRBV30; size: few
DNA: TGTGCCAGCAGCCAAGAAGCCCGGACAGGGTACAATGAGCAGTTCTTC; CDR3: CASSQEARTGYNEQFF; J: TRBJ2-1; D: TRBD1; V: TRBV4-2; size: .
DNA: TGCGCCAGCAGCTTGGATAACACGGCCGCGGACGGCTATGGCTACACCTTC; CDR3: CASSLDNTAADGYGYTF; J: TRBJ1-2; D: .; V: TRBV5-1; size: .
DNA: TGTGCCACGAAAACGGACGGCTACTATGGCTACACCTTC; CDR3: CATKTDGYYGYTF; J: TRBJ1-2; D: .; V: TRBV19; size: .
DNA: TGTGCCAGCAGCTTGGAAGGGACCTTAAGAGGAAGAGCTTTCTTT; CDR3: CASSLEGTLRGRAFF; J: TRBJ1-1; D: .; V: TRBV5-4; size: once
DNA: TGTGCCAGCAGTGAGGGAGGGTTCTCCTATAATTCACCCCTCCACTTT; CDR3: CASSEGGFSYNSPLHF; J: TRBJ1-6; D: .; V: TRBV25-1; size: .
DNA: TGCAGCGTTGAAAAGGATTACGAGCAGTACTTC; CDR3: CSVEKDYEQYF; J: TRBJ2-7; D: .; V: TRBV29-1; size: once
DNA: TGCAGCGCCTGCCCGGGGGCAGCAACAGATACGCAGTATTTT; CDR3: CSACPGAATDTQYF; J: TRBJ2-3; D: .; V: TRBV29-1; size: .
DNA: TGCGCCAGCAGCCGTACAGCTTTGAACACTGAAGCTTTCTTT; CDR3: CASSRTALNTEAFF; J: TRBJ1-1; D: .; V: TRBV5-1; size: .
DNA: TGTGCCAGCAGCCTACAGGGACTAAGCACAGATACGCAGTATTTT; CDR3: CASSLQGLSTDTQYF; J: TRBJ2-3; D: .; V: TRBV28; size: .
DNA: TGTGCCAGCAGCTTAGACTTTAACTACGAGCAGTACTTC; CDR3: CASSLDFNYEQYF; J: TRBJ2-7; D: .; V: TRBV7-3; size: .
DNA: TGTGCCAGCAGTTTATGGGGACAGGGGGCGGCGAGCCAGCCCCAGCATTTT; CDR3: CASSLWGQGAASQPQHF; J: TRBJ1-5; D: TRBD1; V: TRBV28; size: .
DNA: TGTGCCAGCAGTTCCCTGCTGGGGCTCTATGGCTACACCTTC; CDR3: CASSSLLGLYGYTF; J: TRBJ1-2; D: .; V: TRBV28; size: .
DNA: TGTGCCAGTAGTATATACACTGAAGCTTTCTTT; CDR3: CASSIYTEAFF; J: TRBJ1-1; D: .; V: TRBV19; size: once
DNA: TGTGCCAGCAGCGCCCTAGCCTCGGGAGGGCGAGAGACCCAGTACTTC; CDR3: CASSALASGGRETQYF; J: TRBJ2-5; D: TRBD2; V: TRBV7-2; size: .
DNA: TGTGCCAGCAGTAACCTGGGACAGGGATATCGGGAGACCCAGTACTTC; CDR3: CASSNLGQGYRETQYF; J: TRBJ2-5; D: TRBD1; V: TRBV27; size: .
DNA: TGTGCCAGTAGTTTTATTGCGGGTCAGAGCACAGATACGCAGTATTTT; CDR3: CASSFIAGQSTDTQYF; J: TRBJ2-3; D: .; V: TRBV19; size: .
DNA: TGTGCCAGCAGCTTGTATCAGGGGGCTAGCAATCAGCCCCAGCATTTT; CDR3: CASSLYQGASNQPQHF; J: TRBJ1-5; D: TRBD1; V: TRBV5-6; size: .
DNA: TGCAGCGTTGACGCCGGCGGACGCTATGGCTACACCTTC; CDR3: CSVDAGGRYGYTF; J: TRBJ1-2; D: .; V: TRBV29-1; size: .
DNA: TGTGCCAGCAGTTCCCGGGACAGTCCTGAAGAGACCCAGTACTTC; CDR3: CASSSRDSPEETQYF; J: TRBJ2-5; D: TRBD1; V: TRBV28; size: .
DNA: TGTGCCAGCAGCTTAGACCACTATGGCTACACCTTC; CDR3: CASSLDHYGYTF; J: TRBJ1-2; D: .; V: TRBV7-9; size: many
DNA: TGTGCCAGCAGCGTAGAGGTGTCAACAGATACGCAGTATTTT; CDR3: CASSVEVSTDTQYF; J: TRBJ2-3; D: .; V: TRBV9; size: .
DNA: TGTGCCAGCAGCGTCCAGGGGCCGAGGGTCACTGAAGCTTTCTTT; CDR3: CASSVQGPRVTEAFF; J: TRBJ1-1; D: .; V: TRBV5-6; size: .
DNA: TGCGCCCCCAGGATTCCCTATGGCAATCAGCCCCAGCATTTT; CDR3: CAPRIPYGNQPQHF; J: TRBJ1-5; D: .; V: TRBV5-1; size: once
DNA: TGTGCCGCCCAGGGCGCCCGCTCTGGGGCCAACGTCCTGACTTTC; CDR3: CAAQGARSGANVLTF; J: TRBJ2-6; D: .; V: TRBV10-3; size: .